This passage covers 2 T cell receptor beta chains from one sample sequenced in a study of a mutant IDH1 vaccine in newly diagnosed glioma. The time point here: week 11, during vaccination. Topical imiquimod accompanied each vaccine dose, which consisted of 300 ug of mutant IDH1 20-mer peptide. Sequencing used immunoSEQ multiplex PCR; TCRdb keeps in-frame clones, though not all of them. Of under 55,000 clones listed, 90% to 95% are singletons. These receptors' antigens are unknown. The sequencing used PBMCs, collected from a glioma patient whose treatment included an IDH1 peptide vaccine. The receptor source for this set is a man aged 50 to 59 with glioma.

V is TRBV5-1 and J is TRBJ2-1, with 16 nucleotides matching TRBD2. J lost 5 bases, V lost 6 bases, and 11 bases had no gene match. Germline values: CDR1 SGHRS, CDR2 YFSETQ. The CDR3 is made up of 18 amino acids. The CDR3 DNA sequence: TGCGCCAGCAAAATGGAGGGACTAGCGGGGGGGCCCCACAATGAGCAGTTCTTC. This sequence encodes CASKMEGLAGGPHNEQFF.

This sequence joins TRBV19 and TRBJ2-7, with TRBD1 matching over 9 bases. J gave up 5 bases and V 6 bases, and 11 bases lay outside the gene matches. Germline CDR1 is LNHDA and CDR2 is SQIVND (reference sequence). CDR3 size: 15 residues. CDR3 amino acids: CASRVADRGAHEQYF. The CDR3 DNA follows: TGTGCCAGTAGGGTCGCGGACAGGGGTGCCCACGAGCAGTACTTC.